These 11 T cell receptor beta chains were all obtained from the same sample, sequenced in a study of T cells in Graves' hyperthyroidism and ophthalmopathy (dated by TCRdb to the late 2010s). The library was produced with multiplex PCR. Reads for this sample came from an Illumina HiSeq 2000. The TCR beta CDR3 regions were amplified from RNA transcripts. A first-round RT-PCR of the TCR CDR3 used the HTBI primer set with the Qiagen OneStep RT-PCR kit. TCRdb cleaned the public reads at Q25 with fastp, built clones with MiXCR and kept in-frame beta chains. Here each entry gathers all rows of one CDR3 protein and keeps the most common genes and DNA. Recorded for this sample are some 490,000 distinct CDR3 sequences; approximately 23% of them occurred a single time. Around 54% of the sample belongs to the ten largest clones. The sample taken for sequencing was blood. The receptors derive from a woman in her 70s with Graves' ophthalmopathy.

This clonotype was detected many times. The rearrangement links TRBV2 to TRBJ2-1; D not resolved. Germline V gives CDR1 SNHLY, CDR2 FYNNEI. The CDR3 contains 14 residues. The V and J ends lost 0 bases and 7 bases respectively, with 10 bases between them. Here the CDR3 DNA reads TGTGCCAGCAGTGAAGCGCTGGGCAGAAATGAGCAGTTCTTC. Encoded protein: CASSEALGRNEQFF. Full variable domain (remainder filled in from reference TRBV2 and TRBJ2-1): EPEVTQTPSHQVTQMGQEVILRCVPISNHLYFYWYRQILGQKVEFLVSFYNNEISEKSEIFDDQFSVERPDGSNFTLKIRSTKLEDSAMYFCASSEALGRNEQFFGPGTRLTVL.

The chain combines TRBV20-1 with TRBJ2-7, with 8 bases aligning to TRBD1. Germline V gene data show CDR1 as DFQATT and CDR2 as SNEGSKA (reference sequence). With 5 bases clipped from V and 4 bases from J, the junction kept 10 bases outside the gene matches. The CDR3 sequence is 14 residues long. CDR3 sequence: CSAETGQVLYEQYF. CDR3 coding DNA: TGCAGTGCTGAGACGGGACAGGTACTTTACGAGCAGTACTTC.

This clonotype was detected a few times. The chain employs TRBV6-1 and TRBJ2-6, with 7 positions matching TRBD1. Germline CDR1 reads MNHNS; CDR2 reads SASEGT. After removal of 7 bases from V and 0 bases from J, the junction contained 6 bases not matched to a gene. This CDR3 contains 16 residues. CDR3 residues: CASIRQGVSGANVLTF. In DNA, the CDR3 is TGTGCCAGCATCAGACAGGGTGTCTCTGGGGCCAACGTCCTGACTTTC.

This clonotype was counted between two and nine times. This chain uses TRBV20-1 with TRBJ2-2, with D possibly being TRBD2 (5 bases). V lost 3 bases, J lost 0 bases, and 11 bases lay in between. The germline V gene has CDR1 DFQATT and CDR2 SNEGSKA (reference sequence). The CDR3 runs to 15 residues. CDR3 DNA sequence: TGCAGTGCTAGGCCGGGATTCGCGAACACCGGGGAGCTGTTTTTT. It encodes CSARPGFANTGELFF.

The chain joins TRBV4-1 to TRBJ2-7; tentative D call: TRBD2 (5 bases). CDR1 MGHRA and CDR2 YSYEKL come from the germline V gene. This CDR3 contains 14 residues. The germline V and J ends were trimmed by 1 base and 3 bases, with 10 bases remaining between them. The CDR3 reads CASSQGPLDYEQYF. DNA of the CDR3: TGCGCCAGCAGCCAAGGTCCACTAGACTACGAGCAGTACTTC.

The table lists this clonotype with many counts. As DNA, the CDR3 is TGTGCCAGCAGCCCACGAACCTACGAGCAGTACTTC. Translated, it gives CASSPRTYEQYF. This chain connects TRBV2 to TRBJ2-7; D remains ambiguous. The V and J ends lost 6 bases and 2 bases respectively, with 8 bases between them. The CDR3 totals 12 residues. Germline CDR1 and CDR2: SNHLY and FYNNEI.

CDR3 residues: CASSLVEETQYF. The CDR3 DNA follows: TGTGCCAGCAGCTTAGTGGAGGAGACCCAGTACTTC. The rearrangement uses TRBV7-2 and TRBJ2-5; D is undetermined. Per germline, CDR1 SGHTA and CDR2 FQGNSA. Trimming removed 1 base from V and 5 bases from J, with 5 bases in between. CDR3 length equals 12 residues.

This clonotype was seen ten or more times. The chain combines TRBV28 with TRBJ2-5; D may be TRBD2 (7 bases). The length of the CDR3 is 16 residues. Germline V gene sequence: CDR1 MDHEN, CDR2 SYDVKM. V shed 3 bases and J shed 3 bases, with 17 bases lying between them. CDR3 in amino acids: CASSFLRGGEKETQYF. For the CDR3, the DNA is TGTGCCAGCAGTTTTCTCAGGGGAGGGGAAAAAGAGACCCAGTACTTC.

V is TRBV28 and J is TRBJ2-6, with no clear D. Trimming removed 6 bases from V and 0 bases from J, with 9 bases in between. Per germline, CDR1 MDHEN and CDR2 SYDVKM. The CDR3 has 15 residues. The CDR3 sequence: CASSLLSSGANVLTF. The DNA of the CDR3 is TGTGCCAGCAGCCTCCTTAGCTCTGGGGCCAACGTCCTGACTTTC.

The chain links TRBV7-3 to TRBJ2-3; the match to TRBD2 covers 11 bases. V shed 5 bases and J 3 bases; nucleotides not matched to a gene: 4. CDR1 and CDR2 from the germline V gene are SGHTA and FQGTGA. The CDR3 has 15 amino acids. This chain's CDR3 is CASSQGLAATDTQYF. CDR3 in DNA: TGTGCCAGCAGCCAGGGACTAGCGGCGACAGATACGCAGTATTTT.

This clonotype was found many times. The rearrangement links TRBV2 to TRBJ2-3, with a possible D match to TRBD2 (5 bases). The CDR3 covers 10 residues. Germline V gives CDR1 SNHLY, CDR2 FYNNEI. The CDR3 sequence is CAQRSDTQYF. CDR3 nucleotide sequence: TGTGCGCAGCGGTCAGATACGCAGTATTTT.